This TCR beta chain derives from a study of identical twins. Germline V gene lookup returns CDR1 MDHEN and CDR2 SYDVKM. This CDR3 spans 15 amino acids. V lost 5 bases to trimming and J lost 1 base; unmatched junction nucleotides: 8. This clonotype has a handful of counts. Its cognate antigen is unknown. Findings of the study overall: Zero-insertion findings could be partly confounded by invariant cells (MAIT and iNKT cells). Conclusions leaned on cross-sectional statistical analysis and did not track the same donors over time. Insertions ran lower in abundant cord blood beta clonotypes, though not in memory repertoires.

It was template switching that added a universal primer site, and there were unique molecular identifiers on the cDNA. TCRdb re-derived calls from the 5' RACE reads in MiXCR, one entry per CDR3 protein. Counted here are approximately 600,000 distinct CDR3 sequences, roughly 7.2% occurring once; the ten biggest clones make up about 1.6%. These data were also filed under a second study, of yellow fever vaccine responses in identical twins.

This chain links TRBV28 with TRBJ2-7; 7 nucleotides align to TRBD2. The specimen sequenced was PBMCs. The TCR comes from a woman between 18 and 29 years old in good health. CDR3 sequence (DNA): TGTGCCAGCAGTCCCGGGGGGTCGGGATCCTACGAGCAGTACGTC. Protein product: CASSPGGSGSYEQYV.